The 3 T cell receptor beta chains listed next were all sequenced from one sample in a study of regulatory T cells in long-lasting Graves disease. The sample's time point: newly diagnosed GD, antithyroid drugs for less than 3 months. There was RNA extracted from PBMCs, and the TCR library was made from it. Assembly of TCR beta libraries relied on iRepertoire HTBI primers together with Arm-PCR of CDR3 regions. MiXCR, run by TCRdb on the multiplex PCR reads, gives a single entry per CDR3 protein. The sample includes roughly 500,000 distinct CDR3 sequences, 12% to 15% of them seen just once. The same sample was also used in a study of T cells in Graves' hyperthyroidism and ophthalmopathy.

The material was peripheral blood mononuclear cells (PBMCs), obtained at new diagnosis, from a patient treated with antithyroid drugs. Receptor source: a woman aged 50 to 65 with Graves disease.

The table lists this clonotype with many counts. V and J are TRBV6-5 and TRBJ1-1; D unresolved. The germline CDR1 and CDR2 sequences are MNHEY and SVGAGI. The CDR3 contains 15 residues. V lost 0 bases and J 4 bases, leaving 12 bases between the germline ends. The CDR3: CASSYSPGPATEAFF. CDR3 nucleotide sequence: TGTGCCAGCAGTTACTCGCCCGGTCCGGCCACTGAAGCTTTCTTT.

This clonotype was detected ten times or more. This CDR3 reads CASSYSVGTGGHNEQFF. CDR3 bases: TGTGCCAGCAGTTACTCAGTAGGGACAGGAGGCCACAATGAGCAGTTCTTC. The V gene is TRBV6-9, the J gene TRBJ2-1; 8 bases are shared with TRBD1. Germline assignment: CDR1 MNHGY and CDR2 SVAAGI. V trimming: 3 bases; J trimming: 5 bases; junction bases outside the gene matches: 12. The CDR3 has 17 residues.

This clonotype was recorded a few times. The chain employs TRBV30 and TRBJ2-5; D possibly matches TRBD1 or TRBD2 (6 bases each). The V and J ends lost 2 bases and 4 bases respectively, with 17 bases between them. Germline V gives CDR1 GTSNPN, CDR2 SVGIG (reference sequence). This CDR3 region has 15 residues. The CDR3 nucleotides read TGTGCCTGGAGTATTAGGGGGGTTCTCGGAGAGACCCAGTACTTC. As protein: CAWSIRGVLGETQYF.